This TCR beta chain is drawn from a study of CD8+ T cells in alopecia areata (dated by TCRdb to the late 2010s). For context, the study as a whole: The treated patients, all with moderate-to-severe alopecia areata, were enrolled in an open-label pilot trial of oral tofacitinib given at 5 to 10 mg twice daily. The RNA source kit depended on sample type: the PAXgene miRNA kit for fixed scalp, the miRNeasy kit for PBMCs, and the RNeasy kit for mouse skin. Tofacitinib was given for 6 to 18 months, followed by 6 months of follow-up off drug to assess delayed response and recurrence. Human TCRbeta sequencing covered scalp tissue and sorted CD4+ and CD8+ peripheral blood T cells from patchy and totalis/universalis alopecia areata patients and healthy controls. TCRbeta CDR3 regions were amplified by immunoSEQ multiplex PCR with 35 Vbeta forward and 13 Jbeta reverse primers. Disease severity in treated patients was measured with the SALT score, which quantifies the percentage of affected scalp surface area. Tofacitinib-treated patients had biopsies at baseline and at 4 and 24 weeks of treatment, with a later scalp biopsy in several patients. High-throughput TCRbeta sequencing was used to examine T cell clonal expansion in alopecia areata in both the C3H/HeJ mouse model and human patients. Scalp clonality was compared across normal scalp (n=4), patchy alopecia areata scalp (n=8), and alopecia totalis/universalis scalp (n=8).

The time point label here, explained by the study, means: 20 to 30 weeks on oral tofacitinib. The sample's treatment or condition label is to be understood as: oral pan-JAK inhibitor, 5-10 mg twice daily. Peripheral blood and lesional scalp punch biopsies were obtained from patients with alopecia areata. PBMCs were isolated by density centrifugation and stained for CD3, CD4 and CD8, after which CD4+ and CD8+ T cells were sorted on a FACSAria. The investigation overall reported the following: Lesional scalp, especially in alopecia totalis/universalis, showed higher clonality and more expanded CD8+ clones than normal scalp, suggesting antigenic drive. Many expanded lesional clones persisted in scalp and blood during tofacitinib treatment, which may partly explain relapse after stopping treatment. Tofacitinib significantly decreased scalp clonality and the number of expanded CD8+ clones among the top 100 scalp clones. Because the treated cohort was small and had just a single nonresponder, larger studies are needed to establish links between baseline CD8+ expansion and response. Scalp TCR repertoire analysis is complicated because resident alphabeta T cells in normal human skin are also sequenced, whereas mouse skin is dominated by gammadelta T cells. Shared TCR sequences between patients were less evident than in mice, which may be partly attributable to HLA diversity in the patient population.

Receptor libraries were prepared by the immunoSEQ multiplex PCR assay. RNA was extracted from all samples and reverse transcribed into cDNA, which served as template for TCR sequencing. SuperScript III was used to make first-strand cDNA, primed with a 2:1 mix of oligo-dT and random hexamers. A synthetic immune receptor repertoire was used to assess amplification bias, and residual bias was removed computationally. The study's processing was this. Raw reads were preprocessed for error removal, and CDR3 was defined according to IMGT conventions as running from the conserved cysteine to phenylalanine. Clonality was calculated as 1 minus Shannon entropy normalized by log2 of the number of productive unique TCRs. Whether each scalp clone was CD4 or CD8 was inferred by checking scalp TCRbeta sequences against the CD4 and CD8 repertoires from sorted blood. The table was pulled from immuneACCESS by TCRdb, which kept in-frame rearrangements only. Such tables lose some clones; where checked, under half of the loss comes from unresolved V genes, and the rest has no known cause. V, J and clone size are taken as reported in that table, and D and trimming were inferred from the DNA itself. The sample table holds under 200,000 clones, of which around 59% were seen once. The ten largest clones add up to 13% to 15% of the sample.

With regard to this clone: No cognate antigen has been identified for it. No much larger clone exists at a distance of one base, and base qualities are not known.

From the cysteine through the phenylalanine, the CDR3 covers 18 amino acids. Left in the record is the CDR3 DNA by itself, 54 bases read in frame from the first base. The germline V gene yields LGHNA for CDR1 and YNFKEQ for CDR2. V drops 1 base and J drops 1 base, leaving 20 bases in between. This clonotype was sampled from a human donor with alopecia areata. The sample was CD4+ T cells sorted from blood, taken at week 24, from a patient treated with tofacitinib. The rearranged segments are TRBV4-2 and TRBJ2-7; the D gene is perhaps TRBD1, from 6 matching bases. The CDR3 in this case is CASSQGVGRDRFSYEQYF. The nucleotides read TGTGCCAGCAGCCAAGGAGTGGGGAGAGACAGGTTTTCCTACGAGCAGTACTTC.